Listed below are T cell receptor beta chains from one sample, sequenced in a study of shared clonotypes between healthy human individuals. The table came from immunoSEQ multiplex PCR; TCRdb's copy has only in-frame clones and leaves some out. The sample consists of about 1 million clones, about 75% of them appearing once. The material sequenced was memory CD4+ T cells sorted from blood. Source of these receptors: a young man in good health. Each CDR3 is given with its conserved first and last residue. A D gene is named only where the DNA matches it firmly. Rows give clone size only sometimes, using once, few, many, or a class for an expanded clone.

>.|TRBJ2-4|TRBD1|TRBV2|13
CASSDRAKNIQYF
TGTGCCAGCTCGGACAGGGCCAAAAACATTCAGTACTTC
>.|TRBJ1-2|.|TRBV4-3|14
CASSQGGQSYGYTF
TGCGCCAGCAGCCAGGGCGGACAGTCCTATGGCTACACCTTC
>.|TRBJ1-5|.|TRBV2|16
CASRASVARVNQPQHF
TGTGCCAGCAGAGCCTCGGTGGCACGGGTCAATCAGCCCCAGCATTTT
>once|TRBJ1-5|.|TRBV9|15
CASSVGGEGNQPQHF
TGTGCCAGCAGCGTAGGGGGGGAGGGCAATCAGCCCCAGCATTTT
>.|TRBJ2-3|.|TRBV20-1|10
CSALVQGRNF
TGCAGTGCCCTTGTCCAGGGCAGGAATTTT
>.|TRBJ1-1|.|TRBV18|14
CASSPQSLNTEAFF
TGTGCCAGCTCACCACAGAGCTTGAACACTGAAGCTTTCTTT
>once|TRBJ2-7|.|TRBV5-1|14
CASSLTPEGYEQYF
TGCGCCAGCAGCTTGACGCCCGAAGGCTACGAGCAGTACTTC
>.|TRBJ1-3|.|TRBV7-8|17
CASSSLQGRGHGNTIYF
TGTGCCAGCAGCTCCCTACAGGGTAGGGGCCATGGAAACACCATATATTTT
>.|TRBJ1-5|.|TRBV15|12
CATSRDLQPQHF
TGTGCCACCAGCAGAGATCTCCAGCCCCAGCATTTT
>few|TRBJ2-6|.|TRBV19|16
CASSIPAGTGANVLTF
TGTGCCAGTAGTATCCCAGCAGGAACTGGGGCCAACGTCCTGACTTTC
>.|TRBJ1-5|.|TRBV28|13
CASRPLNDQPQHF
TGTGCCAGCAGACCACTGAACGATCAGCCCCAGCATTTT
>.|TRBJ2-4|.|TRBV19|15
CASSIVALAKNIQYF
TGTGCCAGTAGTATAGTGGCGTTAGCCAAAAACATTCAGTACTTC
>.|TRBJ2-2|TRBD1|TRBV5-6|16
CASSLYGTGNTGELFF
TGTGCCAGCAGCTTGTACGGGACAGGGAACACCGGGGAGCTGTTTTTT
>.|TRBJ2-7|TRBD1|TRBV5-1|15
CASSFTGTGLMEQYF
TGCGCCAGCAGCTTCACCGGGACAGGGTTAATGGAGCAGTACTTC
>few|TRBJ1-5|TRBD1|TRBV19|15
CASSTTGDSNQPQHF
TGTGCCAGTAGTACGACAGGGGATAGCAATCAGCCCCAGCATTTT
>.|TRBJ1-4|.|TRBV28|13
CASRKGGGEKLFF
TGTGCCAGCCGCAAGGGGGGAGGCGAAAAACTGTTTTTT
>once|TRBJ2-5|.|TRBV11-2|14
CASSLGSYEETQYF
TGTGCCAGCAGCTTAGGTAGTTACGAAGAGACCCAGTACTTC
>.|TRBJ1-6|TRBD1|TRBV11-2|15
CASSPGTGERSPLHF
TGTGCCAGCAGCCCAGGGACAGGGGAACGGTCACCCCTCCACTTT
>.|TRBJ1-2|.|TRBV2|17
CASSERLGGGSFYGYTF
TGTGCCAGCAGTGAGAGGTTGGGTGGAGGGTCCTTCTATGGCTACACCTTC
>.|TRBJ1-5|.|TRBV6-1|15
CASSENTRAVEPQHF
TGTGCCAGCAGTGAAAACACCAGGGCTGTGGAGCCCCAGCATTTT
>.|TRBJ2-3|TRBD2|TRBV7-8|18
CASSPVPRRGGRTDTQYF
TGTGCCAGCAGCCCCGTCCCCCGGCGGGGGGGACGCACAGATACGCAGTATTTT
>.|TRBJ2-7|TRBD2|TRBV5-4|18
CASSGPSGTSGRAYEQYF
TGTGCCAGCAGCGGACCCTCCGGGACTAGCGGGAGGGCCTACGAGCAGTACTTC
>.|TRBJ2-5|.|TRBV11-1|13
CASRRTRQETQYF
TGTGCCAGCAGAAGGACTCGCCAAGAGACCCAGTACTTC
>.|TRBJ2-7|.|TRBV28|15
CASSLVWSNSYEQYF
TGTGCCAGCAGTTTAGTCTGGAGCAACTCCTACGAGCAGTACTTC
>.|TRBJ1-2|.|TRBV5-4|15
CASSPPGGMVYGYTF
TGTGCCAGCAGCCCACCCGGGGGCATGGTCTATGGCTACACCTTC
>.|TRBJ1-6|.|TRBV25-1|13
CASRDSLNSPLHF
TGTGCCAGCAGGGACAGTTTAAATTCACCCCTCCACTTT
>.|TRBJ2-5|TRBD2|TRBV5-1|15
CASSLGLAGVETQYF
TGCGCCAGCAGCTTGGGACTAGCGGGGGTCGAGACCCAGTACTTC
>.|TRBJ2-7|.|TRBV30|14
CAWRPGTVSYEQYF
TGTGCCTGGAGACCTGGGACGGTTAGCTACGAGCAGTACTTC
>.|TRBJ1-1|.|TRBV28|17
CASSPPGGVWENTEAFF
TGTGCCAGCAGTCCCCCGGGAGGGGTCTGGGAAAACACTGAAGCTTTCTTT